The 30 T cell receptor beta chains given below trace back to one sample, sequenced in a study of blood T cell repertoires in COVID-19. Profiling relied on immunoSEQ multiplex PCR, and the TCRdb table lists in-frame clones only, not all of them. This table holds more than 300,000 clones, nearly 90% found once. The sample comprised peripheral blood. These receptors were taken from a woman between 40 and 55 years old with COVID-19, enrolled during active disease.

Concerning this clone itself: A junction boundary mismatches the germline segment, possibly from a read error. This chain joins TRBV7-7 and TRBJ2-1, with 9 bases matching TRBD2. CDR1 and CDR2 (germline): SSHAT, FNYEAQ (reference sequence). The CDR3 contains 16 residues. CDR3 in DNA: TGTGCTAGCAGCCCTATTAGACTAGCGGTATACAATGAGCAGTTCTTC. Translation gives CASSPIRLAVYNEQFF.

The DNA of the CDR3 is TGTGCCAGCAGCTCTGGGACTAGCGGCGACACAGATACGCAGTATTTT. The encoded protein is CASSSGTSGDTDTQYF. V usage is TRBV9 and J usage is TRBJ2-3; 11 nucleotides match TRBD2. This CDR3 is built from 16 residues. The germline V gene has CDR1 SGDLS and CDR2 YYNGEE. The trim removed 4 bases at V and 2 bases at J, leaving 6 bases unmatched.

This clone was seen only once. J is TRBJ2-1 and V is TRBV3-1 (or the pseudogene TRBV3-2); 11 bases are a match to TRBD2. Per germline, CDR1 LGHDT and CDR2 YNNKEL (reference sequence). V gave up 2 bases and J gave up 10 bases; unmatched junction bases: 13. The CDR3 runs 17 residues. CDR3 nucleotide sequence: TGTGCCAGCAGCCAACCCTATAGCGGGGGGGCGGAGCAGGAGCAGTTCTTC. Encoded protein: CASSQPYSGGAEQEQFF.

The V and J genes are TRBV24-1 and TRBJ2-2; unclear D gene. The V gene lost 3 bases and the J gene lost 1 base, with 11 bases spanning the gap. Germline CDR1 is KGHDR and CDR2 is SFDVKD. This CDR3 spans 16 amino acids. For the CDR3, the DNA is TGTGCCACCAGTGATCCCGGCGAGGTGAACACCGGGGAGCTGTTTTTT. Amino acid sequence: CATSDPGEVNTGELFF.

The chain carries TRBV30 and TRBJ2-5; 9 positions agree with TRBD2. The CDR3 is 16 amino acids. Germline CDR1 is GTSNPN and CDR2 is SVGIG (reference sequence). V lost 4 bases, J lost 7 bases, and 16 bases stayed unmatched. CDR3 bases: TGTGCCTGGACCCCCGGGGCTAGCGGGGCGGGAGGGACCCAGTACTTC. This translates into CAWTPGASGAGGTQYF.

V usage is TRBV4-3 and J usage is TRBJ2-2; the D is unclear. V was cut by 1 base and J by 0 bases, with 6 bases left in between. This CDR3 contains 15 residues. Germline V gene lookup returns CDR1 LGHNA and CDR2 YSLEER. The CDR3 here is CASSQVQANTGELFF. The CDR3 DNA follows: TGCGCCAGCAGCCAAGTCCAGGCGAACACCGGGGAGCTGTTTTTT.

The J gene is TRBJ2-1, the V gene TRBV9, with 8 bases that match TRBD1. The CDR3 covers 12 residues. Germline V gene lookup returns CDR1 SGDLS and CDR2 YYNGEE. V lost 2 bases and J lost 13; bases outside the gene matches: 5. The CDR3 region has the DNA TGTGCCAGCAGCGTCGGACAGGGCATACAGTTCTTC. Residues: CASSVGQGIQFF. Together with reference TRBV9 and TRBJ2-1, the CDR3 gives the full variable domain: DSGVTQTPKHLITATGQRVTLRCSPRSGDLSVYWYQQSLDQGLQFLIQYYNGEERAKGNILERFSAQQFPDLHSELNLSSLELGDSALYFCASSVGQGIQFFGPGTRLTVL.

The chain couples TRBV16 to TRBJ1-5; 11 bases agree with TRBD1. There are 16 residues in the CDR3. Per the germline V gene, CDR1 is KGHSY and CDR2 is FQNENV. V was pared by 7 bases and J by 4 bases, with 9 bases of the junction left unmatched. The CDR3 DNA is TGTGCCAGCACCCCAATAGGGACAGGGGGGAATCAGCCCCAGCATTTT. Its translation is CASTPIGTGGNQPQHF.

The chain carries TRBV2 and TRBJ2-2, with TRBD1 identical over 8 bases. Trimming removed 1 base from V and 0 bases from J; junction bases left unmatched: 4. The CDR3 length is 17 residues. Germline CDR1 and CDR2: SNHLY and FYNNEI. CDR3: CASSEVRDRPNTGELFF. In DNA, the CDR3 is TGTGCCAGCAGTGAAGTCCGGGACAGGCCGAACACCGGGGAGCTGTTTTTT. The complete variable domain, with remaining parts taken from reference TRBV2 and TRBJ2-2, reads EPEVTQTPSHQVTQMGQEVILRCVPISNHLYFYWYRQILGQKVEFLVSFYNNEISEKSEIFDDQFSVERPDGSNFTLKIRSTKLEDSAMYFCASSEVRDRPNTGELFFGEGSRLTVL.

V gene TRBV5-1 combines with J gene TRBJ2-3, with TRBD1 matching 8 bases. CDR3 length equals 20 residues. J was trimmed by 0 bases and V by 7 bases; bases with no gene match: 22. CDR1 is SGHRS and CDR2 is YFSETQ in the germline V gene. The CDR3 loop is CASLRASGTGGETSTDTQYF. The DNA for the CDR3 is TGCGCCAGCCTAAGAGCTTCCGGGACAGGAGGAGAAACTAGCACAGATACGCAGTATTTT. The full variable domain, with the rest looked up from reference TRBV5-1 and TRBJ2-3, is KAGVTQTPRYLIKTRGQQVTLSCSPISGHRSVSWYQQTPGQGLQFLFEYFSETQRNKGNFPGRFSGRQFSNSRSEMNVSTLELGDSALYLCASLRASGTGGETSTDTQYFGPGTRLTVL.

In DNA form, the CDR3 reads TGTGCCACCAGCAGAGCTTGGACAGGGGGCGCGACTAATGAAAAACTGTTTTTT. It encodes CATSRAWTGGATNEKLFF. This chain links TRBV15 with TRBJ1-4; the match to TRBD1 covers 11 bases. The CDR3 sequence is 18 residues long. V lost 1 base, J lost 2 bases, and 6 bases stayed unmatched. Per germline, CDR1 LNHNV and CDR2 YYDKDF (reference sequence).

The rearrangement links TRBV2 to TRBJ2-2; tentatively, D is TRBD1 (6 bases). This CDR3 is 16 amino acids long. Trimming removed 6 bases from V and 3 bases from J, with 17 bases in between. CDR1 and CDR2 (germline): SNHLY, FYNNEI. CDR3 residues: CASRQGDVMHTGELFF. CDR3 DNA: TGTGCCAGCAGACAGGGAGATGTTATGCACACCGGGGAGCTGTTTTTT.

The chain links TRBV27 to TRBJ1-6; D unclear. CDR1 is MNHEY, CDR2 SMNVEV, per germline (reference sequence). This CDR3 contains 14 residues. The ends were cut back, 3 bases at V and 7 bases at J, with 10 bases in the middle. The CDR3 nucleotides are TGTGCCAGCAGTTTGTGGCTTAGCAATTCACCCCTCCACTTT. It codes for CASSLWLSNSPLHF.

The sample holds one count of this clone. This chain uses TRBV3-1 (or the pseudogene TRBV3-2) with TRBJ2-2; TRBD1 is a possible D gene (6 bases). Germline V lookup: CDR1 LGHDT, CDR2 YNNKEL (reference sequence). Trimming stripped 4 bases from V and 6 bases from J, with 9 bases between. This CDR3 spans 13 amino acids. The CDR3 here is CASSPQGPGELFF. CDR3 nucleotide sequence: TGTGCCAGCAGCCCTCAGGGGCCCGGGGAGCTGTTTTTT.

Only one count was recorded for this clone. The chain is built from TRBV24-1 and TRBJ2-5, with D maybe TRBD1 (5 bases). This CDR3 is built from 15 residues. Trimming stripped 2 bases from V and 5 bases from J, with 14 bases between. The germline gives CDR1 KGHDR, CDR2 SFDVKD. The CDR3 protein is CATSDSGGAGETQYF. As DNA, the CDR3 is TGTGCCACCAGTGATTCCGGTGGGGCCGGTGAGACCCAGTACTTC.

The table lists this clone with a count of one. J is TRBJ2-5 and V is TRBV28, with D perhaps TRBD1 (5 bases). CDR1 is MDHEN and CDR2 is SYDVKM in the germline V gene. This CDR3 spans 15 amino acids. V lost 5 bases and J 1 base, leaving 14 bases between the germline ends. This CDR3 reads CASSLQGPLQETQYF. As DNA, the CDR3 is TGTGCCAGCAGTCTCCAGGGCCCGCTCCAAGAGACCCAGTACTTC. The full variable domain, with the rest looked up from reference TRBV28 and TRBJ2-5, is DVKVTQSSRYLVKRTGEKVFLECVQDMDHENMFWYRQDPGLGLRLIYFSYDVKMKEKGDIPEGYSVSREKKERFSLILESASTNQTSMYLCASSLQGPLQETQYFGPGTRLLVL.

The V call is TRBV6-5, the J call TRBJ2-3; 10 bases fit TRBD2. This CDR3 contains 15 residues. V gave up 5 bases and J gave up 2 bases; unmatched junction bases: 4. Germline loops: CDR1 MNHEY, CDR2 SVGAGI. CDR3 DNA sequence: TGTGCCAGCAGTCTAGCGGGAGTCCTCACAGATACGCAGTATTTT. Its protein is CASSLAGVLTDTQYF.

The chain carries TRBV6-5 and TRBJ2-1; perhaps TRBD2 as D (7 bases). Germline CDR1 is MNHEY and CDR2 is SVGAGI. The CDR3 extends over 13 amino acids. Trimming took off 6 bases at V and 9 bases at J, with 15 bases between the two ends. CDR3 loop: CASSRSGGGEQFF. The CDR3 DNA reads TGTGCCAGCAGCCGGTCGGGGGGCGGTGAGCAGTTCTTC.

This clone was found a few times. The chain has TRBV6-2 or TRBV6-3 and TRBJ2-2; tentative D call: TRBD1 (6 bases). This CDR3 contains 20 residues. V dropped 2 bases and J dropped 3 bases, with 25 bases sitting between them. Germline V gives CDR1 MNHEY, CDR2 SVGEGT. The CDR3 nucleotides read TGTGCCAGCAGTTACAAGGGGGTGGGAGCCGAAGGTTGGCACACCGGGGAGCTGTTTTTT. This translates into CASSYKGVGAEGWHTGELFF.

The chain uses TRBV19 and TRBJ1-1, with 8 bases that match TRBD1. The CDR3 consists of 16 residues. Germline V gene lookup returns CDR1 LNHDA and CDR2 SQIVND (reference sequence). Losses at the gene ends were 7 bases for V and 0 bases for J; bases not matched to a gene: 10. The CDR3 DNA follows: TGTGCCAGTACCTATACGACAGGGGTCCTGAACACTGAAGCTTTCTTT. It yields the protein CASTYTTGVLNTEAFF.

V usage is TRBV5-4 and J usage is TRBJ1-3, with 9 bases that match TRBD1. From germline, CDR1 is SGHNT and CDR2 YYREEE (reference sequence). J lost 5 bases, V lost 4 bases, and 4 bases had no gene match. The CDR3 is 14 residues long. Written as DNA, the CDR3 is TGTGCCAGCAGCCGGACAGGGGAAAGAAACACCATATATTTT. This sequence encodes CASSRTGERNTIYF.

The J gene is TRBJ2-2, the V gene TRBV6-5; D is possibly TRBD1 (5 bases). CDR1 is MNHEY and CDR2 is SVGAGI in the germline V gene. This CDR3 is built from 15 residues. Trimming took off 7 bases at V and 0 bases at J, with 12 bases between the two ends. This CDR3 is CASTHGRANTGELFF. The CDR3, as DNA: TGTGCCAGCACCCACGGCAGGGCGAACACCGGGGAGCTGTTTTTT.

The rearrangement uses TRBV18 and TRBJ1-3, with D unresolved. Germline V CDR1 and CDR2: KGHSH, LQKENI. V was trimmed by 3 bases and J by 4 bases, leaving 13 bases between them. The CDR3 is made up of 15 amino acids. The chain's CDR3 is CASSPLGERGNTIYF. The CDR3 DNA reads as TGTGCCAGCTCACCCCTCGGGGAACGGGGAAACACCATATATTTT.

V usage is TRBV28 and J usage is TRBJ1-2; 9 nucleotides match TRBD1. Trimming cost V 5 bases and J 2 bases; bases outside gene matches: 6. This CDR3 spans 15 amino acids. Germline values: CDR1 MDHEN, CDR2 SYDVKM. DNA for the CDR3: TGTGCCAGCAGTCTAGGGGACAGGGCCAACTATGGCTACACCTTC. Translated, it gives CASSLGDRANYGYTF.

The chain recombines TRBV24-1 with TRBJ2-5; D perhaps matches TRBD2 (6 bases). The V gene's germline CDR1 is KGHDR and CDR2 SFDVKD. V gave up 4 bases and J gave up 0 bases, with 8 bases separating them. This CDR3 has 14 residues. The CDR3 region is CATSEGGYQETQYF. CDR3 nucleotide sequence: TGTGCCACCAGTGAGGGGGGATACCAAGAGACCCAGTACTTC.

V and J are TRBV6-6 and TRBJ1-1; the D is unclear. V shed 0 bases and J shed 5 bases, with 10 bases lying between them. Germline CDR1 is MNHNY and CDR2 is SVGAGI (reference sequence). The CDR3 runs to 14 residues. CDR3 region: CASSYSATFTEAFF. CDR3 DNA sequence: TGTGCCAGCAGTTACTCTGCGACATTTACTGAAGCTTTCTTT.

The rearrangement joins TRBV5-1 to TRBJ1-1, with 10 bases fitting TRBD1. Germline assignment: CDR1 SGHRS and CDR2 YFSETQ. The trim removed 2 bases at V and 5 bases at J, leaving 9 bases unmatched. CDR3 length: 16 amino acids. For the CDR3, the DNA is TGCGCCAGCAGCTTATTAGTCGGGACAGGGGAAACTGAAGCTTTCTTT. This codes for CASSLLVGTGETEAFF.

The chain couples TRBV6-5 to TRBJ1-5; D is perhaps TRBD1 (6 bases). The ends were cut back, 10 bases at V and 3 bases at J, with 19 bases in the middle. There are 15 residues in the CDR3. Looked up from germline, CDR1 is MNHEY and CDR2 is SVGAGI. CDR3 sequence: CATRPPGGNNQPQHF. CDR3 nucleotides: TGTGCCACCCGACCCCCGGGGGGCAACAATCAGCCCCAGCATTTT.

V and J are TRBV6-5 and TRBJ2-5; a weak D match, TRBD1 (6 bases). CDR1 and CDR2 from the germline V gene are MNHEY and SVGAGI. Between the trimmed V and J ends, which lost 2 bases and 2 bases, there was a span of 12 bases. The CDR3 sequence is 15 residues long. The CDR3 DNA is TGTGCCAGCAGTTACCAGGGGCTGCGGCAAGAGACCCAGTACTTC. Amino acid sequence: CASSYQGLRQETQYF.

This sequence joins TRBV30 and TRBJ2-3; D possibly corresponds to TRBD2 (6 bases). There are 13 residues in the CDR3. V dropped 8 bases and J dropped 2 bases, with 14 bases sitting between them. Germline CDR1 is GTSNPN and CDR2 is SVGIG (reference sequence). Here the CDR3 DNA reads TGTGCCGGTGCGGGGACCATCACAGATACGCAGTATTTT. Encoded protein: CAGAGTITDTQYF.